The next 11 T cell receptor beta chains were all read from a single sample in a study of T cell changes during pregnancy in multiple sclerosis. The data were produced by immunoSEQ multiplex PCR, yet TCRdb's version contains in-frame clones alone and is incomplete. Here the sample spans approximately 44,000 clones, more than 80% being singletons. The specimen was CD4+ T cells from peripheral blood mononuclear cells, collected before pregnancy. The receptors stem from a female donor with multiple sclerosis, enrolled in a pregnancy study.

This clone was seen a few times. The chain combines TRBV19 with TRBJ2-3; weak D call: TRBD2 (5 bases). Germline CDR1 and CDR2: LNHDA and SQIVND (reference sequence). V was trimmed by 5 bases and J by 6 bases, leaving 18 bases between them. CDR3 length equals 15 residues. In DNA, the CDR3 is TGTGCCAGTAGTTCCAGAGGACTGCCGACGGATACGCAGTATTTT. It codes for CASSSRGLPTDTQYF.

The chain couples TRBV7-9 to TRBJ1-4; D gene uncertain. The CDR3 has 14 amino acids. V lost 7 bases and J 0 bases, leaving 9 bases between the germline ends. Germline-derived CDR1 and CDR2 are SEHNR and FQNEAQ (reference sequence). CDR3 nucleotide sequence: TGTGCCAGCACCCTGAGGGCAACTAATGAAAAACTGTTTTTT. The encoded protein is CASTLRATNEKLFF.

V is TRBV5-1 and J is TRBJ1-2; no definite D call. The CDR3 is 14 residues long. CDR1 and CDR2 from the germline V gene are SGHRS and YFSETQ. Trimming took off 0 bases at V and 4 bases at J, with 10 bases between the two ends. This chain's CDR3 is CASSLGGSSYGYTF. CDR3 DNA: TGCGCCAGCAGCTTGGGAGGGTCGAGCTATGGCTACACCTTC.

The V call is TRBV6-6, the J call TRBJ1-6; tentatively, D is TRBD1 (6 bases). The CDR3 sequence is 15 residues long. The V gene's germline CDR1 is MNHNY and CDR2 SVGAGI (reference sequence). Trimming stripped 4 bases from V and 7 bases from J, with 14 bases between. CDR3: CASSSPDSRNSPLHF. For the CDR3, the DNA is TGTGCCAGCAGTTCCCCGGACAGTCGCAATTCACCCCTCCACTTT.

In regard to this clone: This sample includes further DNA sequences coding for the same CDR3. V gene TRBV5-1 combines with J gene TRBJ1-3; unclear D gene. The CDR3 runs to 14 residues. Trimming left V 0 bases short and J 0 bases short, with 4 bases between. Germline values: CDR1 SGHRS, CDR2 YFSETQ. CDR3: CASSLDSSGNTIYF. In nucleotides, the CDR3 is TGCGCCAGCAGCTTGGACAGCTCTGGAAACACCATATATTTT.

This chain links TRBV5-3 with TRBJ1-1; no reliable D call. TRBV5-3 belongs to the ORF category, with a function that is uncertain. V gave up 0 bases and J gave up 5 bases, with 2 bases separating them. The CDR3 covers 11 residues. CDR3 loop: CARSLVTEAFF. As DNA, the CDR3 is TGTGCCAGAAGCTTGGTAACTGAAGCTTTCTTT.

The chain is built from TRBV27 and TRBJ2-7; TRBD1 matches 9 bases. The CDR3 length is 14 residues. Germline V CDR1 and CDR2: MNHEY, SMNVEV (reference sequence). The ends lost 8 bases at V and 9 bases at J; junction bases unmatched: 14. The CDR3 DNA reads as TGTGCCAGCGGCAACATGGACAGGGGATTGAGGCAGTACTTC. Residues: CASGNMDRGLRQYF.

This clone was found once. In nucleotides, the CDR3 is TGCGCCAGCAGCCGATCGGGACTAGCGGGGCCTGCCATAGATACGCAGTATTTT. Protein product: CASSRSGLAGPAIDTQYF. This chain connects TRBV5-1 to TRBJ2-3, with 13 bases that match TRBD2. Per germline, CDR1 SGHRS and CDR2 YFSETQ. Trimming removed 4 bases from V and 5 bases from J; junction bases left unmatched: 13. The CDR3 runs to 18 residues.

This clone occurred once. This chain joins TRBV2 and TRBJ2-1; 7 bases align to TRBD1. The CDR3 has 16 residues. V gave up 4 bases and J gave up 3 bases; unmatched junction bases: 9. Looked up from germline, CDR1 is SNHLY and CDR2 is FYNNEI. CDR3 bases: TGTGCCAGCAGTGGACAGGGTGGAGGTATCTACAATGAGCAGTTCTTC. Encoded protein: CASSGQGGGIYNEQFF.

The chain has TRBV9 and TRBJ2-3; possibly TRBD2 for D (5 bases). The length of the CDR3 is 16 residues. Germline V gene lookup returns CDR1 SGDLS and CDR2 YYNGEE. The V gene lost 4 bases and the J gene lost 2 bases, with 17 bases spanning the gap. The CDR3 nucleotides read TGTGCCAGCAGCCCCACGGACTCGACCTTCACAGATACGCAGTATTTT. Protein: CASSPTDSTFTDTQYF.

V is TRBV4-1 and J is TRBJ1-5; 10 nucleotides agree with TRBD1. The germline V gene has CDR1 MGHRA and CDR2 YSYEKL. This CDR3 is 15 amino acids long. V was pared by 4 bases and J by 1 base, with 1 base of the junction left unmatched. The chain's CDR3 is CASSPDRGSNQPQHF. The CDR3, as DNA: TGCGCCAGCAGCCCGGACAGGGGGAGCAATCAGCCCCAGCATTTT.